Listed below are T cell receptor beta chains from one sample, sequenced in a study of control samples from healthy donors and cancer patients. Generated by immunoSEQ multiplex PCR, the TCRdb table keeps only in-frame clones and is missing some. The sample shows about 130,000 clones, 80% to 95% of them seen only once. Sequencing used blood. These receptors were taken from a woman aged 45-59 years in good health. Both conserved end residues are part of each CDR3. Each record gives: D gene, clone size, J gene, V gene, CDR3 DNA, CDR3 protein. The D gene is left open where the match is weak. Clone sizes are given selectively: once, few, many, or a class where the clone is expanded.

. | . | TRBJ1-1 | TRBV6-1 | TGTGCCAGCAGTGAAGCGGGGGACCTCCTCTCCCCTGAAGCTTTCTTT | CASSEAGDLLSPEAFF
. | . | TRBJ1-2 | TRBV4-1 | TGCGCCAGCAGCCAAGCTGGGACCAACTATGGCTACACCTTC | CASSQAGTNYGYTF
. | . | TRBJ2-7 | TRBV5-5 | TGTGCCAGCAGCTTGGTTGGACAGACCTACGAGCAGTACTTC | CASSLVGQTYEQYF
TRBD1 | . | TRBJ2-7 | TRBV28 | TGTGCCAGCAGTTTACCCTCTACCGACAGGGACTACGAGCAGTACTTC | CASSLPSTDRDYEQYF
. | . | TRBJ2-5 | TRBV30 | TGTGCCTGGAGTGATCTGGGGTTACAAGAGACCCAGTACTTC | CAWSDLGLQETQYF
TRBD2 | . | TRBJ2-1 | TRBV3-1/TRBV3-2 | TGTGCCAGCAGCCGTGCGGGAGGGATCTACAATGAGCAGTTCTTC | CASSRAGGIYNEQFF
TRBD2 | . | TRBJ2-3 | TRBV10-2 | TGCGCCAGCAGTGTATCCCCCTGGAGCGGGGGGAGAGATACGCAGTATTTT | CASSVSPWSGGRDTQYF
. | once | TRBJ1-2 | TRBV2 | TGTGCCAGCAGTACAGCAGAGAGCTATGGCTACACCTTC | CASSTAESYGYTF
TRBD1 | . | TRBJ2-1 | TRBV5-1 | TGCGCCAGCAGCTTTACAGGGGGCGCGGGTAACAATGAGCAGTTCTTC | CASSFTGGAGNNEQFF
. | . | TRBJ2-3 | TRBV19 | TGTGCCAGTAGTGACCTCACAGATACGCAGTATTTT | CASSDLTDTQYF
. | . | TRBJ2-7 | TRBV30 | TGTGCCTGGAGTGTAACCGGGTTTGGGGAGCAGTACTTC | CAWSVTGFGEQYF
. | . | TRBJ2-1 | TRBV7-9 | TGTGCCAGCAGGACGAGCTCCTACAATGAGCAGTTCTTC | CASRTSSYNEQFF
. | . | TRBJ1-5 | TRBV2 | TGTGCCAGCTCGGCAGGGGACGATCAGCCCCAGCATTTT | CASSAGDDQPQHF
TRBD1 | . | TRBJ1-6 | TRBV9 | TGTGCCAGCAGCGTCACAGGGGGTAATTCACCCCTCCACTTT | CASSVTGGNSPLHF
TRBD1 | . | TRBJ1-2 | TRBV29-1 | TGCAGCGGGGGGCGGACAGGGAACTATGGCTACACCTTC | CSGGRTGNYGYTF
TRBD2 | . | TRBJ2-1 | TRBV7-9 | TGTGCCAGCAGCCTGACTAGCGGGCTCTACAATGAGCAGTTCTTC | CASSLTSGLYNEQFF
TRBD2 | . | TRBJ2-2 | TRBV7-9 | TGTGCCAACAGCTTAAGGCGCCTAGCGGGTGTCACCGGGGAGCTGTTTTTT | CANSLRRLAGVTGELFF
TRBD2 | . | TRBJ2-2 | TRBV7-9 | TGTGCCAGCAGCTCCTTAGCGGGGGCGCCCGACACCGGGGAGCTGTTTTTT | CASSSLAGAPDTGELFF
TRBD2 | . | TRBJ2-1 | TRBV28 | TGTGCCAGCAGGAATAGCGGGAGAGATAATGAGCAGTTCTTC | CASRNSGRDNEQFF
. | . | TRBJ2-2 | TRBV4-1 | TGCGCCAGCAGCCAAGACCCAAACACCGGGGAGCTGTTTTTT | CASSQDPNTGELFF
. | . | TRBJ2-3 | TRBV3-1/TRBV3-2 | TGTGCCAGCAGCCAAGTAGGGGGCACAGATACGCAGTATTTT | CASSQVGGTDTQYF
. | . | TRBJ2-7 | TRBV11-2 | TGTGCCAGCAGCTTAGCGGCCCGACGAGGCTACGAGCAGTACTTC | CASSLAARRGYEQYF
TRBD1 | . | TRBJ1-4 | TRBV25-1 | TGTGCCAGCGAGGGACAGGTTGAATTGTTTTTT | CASEGQVELFF
. | . | TRBJ2-5 | TRBV5-6 | TGTGCCAGCAGCCTTCCGGACAGTCAAGAGACCCAGTACTTC | CASSLPDSQETQYF
. | . | TRBJ1-4 | TRBV18 | TGTGCCAGCTCACACAAGGAAAAACTGTTTTTT | CASSHKEKLFF
TRBD1 | . | TRBJ2-3 | TRBV6-5 | TGTGCCAGCAACACCCACAGGGGAGATACGCAGTATTTT | CASNTHRGDTQYF
. | . | TRBJ1-5 | TRBV4-2 | TGTGCCAGCAGCCTGGCGGTCCACAATCAGCCCCAGCATTTT | CASSLAVHNQPQHF
. | . | TRBJ1-1 | TRBV5-6 | TGTGCCAGCAGCTTGGTAGCGTCCATGAACACTGAAGCTTTCTTT | CASSLVASMNTEAFF
TRBD1 | once | TRBJ1-6 | TRBV5-1 | TGCGCCAGCAGCTCGAAGGACAGGGAAGATAATTCACCCCTCCACTTT | CASSSKDREDNSPLHF
. | once | TRBJ1-5 | TRBV19 | TGTGCCAGTAGTATAACTGGAGGAAATAGCAATCAGCCCCAGCATTTT | CASSITGGNSNQPQHF
TRBD1 | . | TRBJ1-2 | TRBV28 | TGTGCCAGCAGTTTACCCGGGACAGCGGGTACCTTC | CASSLPGTAGTF
. | . | TRBJ1-3 | TRBV2 | TGTGCCAGCAGTGAGATCCGGGACAAATATTTT | CASSEIRDKYF
. | . | TRBJ1-1 | TRBV6-5 | TGTGCCAGCAGTTACGAAGGGCACACTGAAGCTTTCTTT | CASSYEGHTEAFF
. | . | TRBJ2-5 | TRBV7-6 | TGTGCCAGCAGCTTAGGGTTAGGGGGTGGAGAGACCCAGTACTTC | CASSLGLGGGETQYF
. | . | TRBJ1-4 | TRBV7-9 | TGTGCCAGCAGCTTAGGGGGAGAGGAAAAACTGTTTTTT | CASSLGGEEKLFF
TRBD2 | . | TRBJ2-1 | TRBV6-5 | TGTGCCCTCAGACCGGGAGGGCCTAATATAGGGTTCTTC | CALRPGGPNIGFF
. | . | TRBJ2-7 | TRBV4-1 | TGCGCCAGCAGCCACCCACAGGGAAACTCCTACGAGCAGTACTTC | CASSHPQGNSYEQYF
. | . | TRBJ1-2 | TRBV6-1 | TGTGCCAGCAGTGAGGGAGTGGGGGGCATTTGGGGCTACACCTTC | CASSEGVGGIWGYTF
TRBD1 | . | TRBJ1-2 | TRBV9 | TGTGCCAGCAGCCCCGGGACAGGGGGTGGCTACACCTTC | CASSPGTGGGYTF
. | . | TRBJ1-2 | TRBV28 | TGTGCCAGCAGGGGGGGAGCTGGATATGGCTACACCTTC | CASRGGAGYGYTF
TRBD1 | . | TRBJ1-6 | TRBV7-9 | TGTGCCAGCAGCTTACAGGGGGGAAATTCACCCCTCCACTTT | CASSLQGGNSPLHF
. | few | TRBJ1-4 | TRBV28 | TGTGCCAGCAGTAGCCATACTGAAGGAGGTGAAAAACTGTTTTTT | CASSSHTEGGEKLFF
. | . | TRBJ2-7 | TRBV3-1/TRBV3-2 | TGTGCCAGCAGCCAAGGTTACGAGCAGTACTTC | CASSQGYEQYF
TRBD1 | . | TRBJ2-7 | TRBV4-1 | TGCGCCAGCAGCCAAACGCGACAGGGTCAGGAGCAGTACTTC | CASSQTRQGQEQYF